This T cell receptor beta chain was recorded in a study of cytomegalovirus exposure and HLA in healthy donors (dated by TCRdb to about 2017). Turning to the overall study: An earlier analysis of some 500 of the donors reported 276 Gb of sequence data and 117 million unique TCR beta sequences from 150 million to 200 million T cells. About 280 gigabases of sequencing data and roughly 81 million unique TCR sequences made up an early release that covered around 640 HLA-typed donors. The genetic ancestry cluster associated with self-reported Caucasian donors included about 84% of the 300 to 400 genotyped donors. The study aimed to test whether cataloging public T cell receptors could reveal signatures of past pathogen exposure. The T cell repertoires of several hundred subjects were profiled by immunosequencing and related to cytomegalovirus serostatus. In addition to the first cohort of 500 to 850 subjects, a separate validation cohort of approximately 120 different subjects was used. To predict cytomegalovirus infection status, the study brought together high-throughput TCR immunosequencing, statistical association of individual TCRs with disease status, and machine learning. A later analysis re-examined previously published TCR beta repertoires from around 670 donors and added high-resolution HLA genotyping to investigate patterns of TCR occurrence. The later analysis used no new phenotypic data to find candidate immune exposures, relying instead on TCR beta sequences and their occurrence across donors. In an earlier analysis of over 550 of the donors, high-throughput TCR beta sequencing was used to judge whether each TCR beta V gene segment behaved as functional or pseudogenic. Alongside the repertoire data, information on donor age, sex, ethnicity and CMV serostatus was compiled. Genome-wide SNP genotypes for about three fifths of the 666 donors were used in a later genetic analysis, which treated that subset as a discovery cohort. All discovery cohort repertoires had been generated using a single sequencing platform. Class I and class II HLA loci were covered by the typing at four-digit resolution. The number of donors typed differed by locus, with roughly 629-640 for A, B, C, DRB1 and DQB1, 522 for DQA1, 600 to 610 for DPA1, and some 440 for DPB1. Four or five DR-DQ haplotypes were handled as single units for association and clustering because linkage in the cohort was strong. Among around 400 genotyped donors of the cohort, an average of approximately 220,000 unique TCR beta nucleotide sequences was sequenced per donor, of which 15% to 20% were non-productive. On the study overall, not on this receptor specifically: Three of the identified cytomegalovirus-associated TCR beta chains were confirmed in vitro to be specific for cytomegalovirus antigens. Cytomegalovirus status was reported to be diagnosed by the classifier with high specificity and sensitivity in both the original and validation cohorts. A further reported finding was that TCR beta sequences accurately predicted the HLA-A and HLA-B alleles for most subjects in the first cohort. In a later analysis, several top co-occurrence clusters were reported to appear linked to parvovirus B19, influenza, CMV and Epstein-Barr virus. The only immune exposure information available for the cohort was CMV serostatus. The presence/absence analyses assumed that sequencing depth was roughly uniform across donors, and that assumption may not be true. In a later analysis, HLA-associated TCR beta chains were found to be more clonally expanded and to have lower generation probabilities than equally common non-associated chains. In a later analysis, the rate of TCR association differed among HLA loci, with DRB1 alleles having the most associated TCRs and HLA-C alleles having the fewest. Most TCR sequences were seen in very few donors, while some public TCRs were found in many individuals. The study gave a list of about 170 TCR beta chains associated with cytomegalovirus. In a later analysis, about 16,000 TCR beta sequences were associated with specific HLA alleles at a false discovery rate of 0.05. An earlier analysis of approximately 540 of the donors showed that most TCR beta V segments appeared in productive rearrangements either about 87% or about 30% of the time, which broadly matched IMGT annotations. The authors suggested that the approach could potentially be generalized to other disease states and immunological phenotypes. Most CMV-associated TCR beta chains appeared to be HLA-restricted in a later analysis, and the HLA associations seemed to be driven largely by CMV exposure. The cohort was sequenced for TCR beta chains only, and without alpha or paired-chain data the features that could be detected were limited. Linkage disequilibrium might explain the correlated functional status among segregating V segments, but an unknown experimental factor could not be ruled out. Over 15 rarely observed V segments, including chromosome 9 orphons, were excluded from the earlier analysis of about 500 of the donors because counts were too low. In a later genetic analysis, a missense DCLRE1C variant was associated with V-gene and J-gene trimming of TCR beta chains, and the association was replicated in an independent cohort. A group of highly shared sequence variants was considered likely to be a technical artifact of the sequencing pipeline. When HLA alleles, especially DR and DQ, strongly co-occurred, attributing TCR associations to individual alleles was difficult. Compared with the approximately 600-donor mean, donors in an Asian-associated ancestry cluster had fewer N-insertions in productive TCRs, according to a later genetic analysis. HLA typing was unavailable for some donors at each locus, so association tests used only the typed subset.

The cohort comprised 670 or so healthy bone marrow donors. All cohort members were sampled while nominally healthy, although unrecorded immune exposures were likely present. The donor was CMV seropositive and was included in the group of 250 to 300 seropositive cohort members. A peripheral blood sample was provided by each donor, and peripheral blood mononuclear cells were used for TCR beta sequencing. The Qiagen DNeasy Blood Extraction Kit was used to extract genomic DNA from the blood cell samples. A few counts support this clone. No antigen is known for it. No qualities accompany the bases; no much larger clone lies one base away. Receptor amplification or capture employed the immunoSEQ multiplex PCR assay. A mixture of 60 forward primers for TCR Vbeta segments and 13 reverse primers for TCR Jbeta segments was used in the multiplex PCR. The CDR3 region of rearranged TCR beta genes was amplified from genomic DNA by a multiplex PCR assay. Amplified TCR beta libraries were sequenced as 87-base-pair reads on the Illumina HiSeq System. Per the source publication's procedure: Across the 600 to 700 repertoires, a later analysis counted some 80 million unique TCR beta chains, roughly 11 million of which were shared by at least two donors. Raw reads were error-corrected and collapsed into unique sequences by a nearest-neighbor algorithm in which closely related sequences were merged to remove PCR and sequencing errors. V, D and J gene segments were assigned by aligning CDR3 sequences to IMGT reference sequences. For a sequence to be retained, at least a six-nucleotide match to both a V gene segment and a J gene segment was required. Rearrangements were called productive when the CDR3 lacked stop codons and stayed in frame with V and J; all others were non-productive. Following IMGT convention, CDR3 was defined as the stretch from the second conserved V-encoded cysteine to the conserved J-encoded phenylalanine. In an earlier analysis of some 550 of the donors, sequences lacking an unambiguous match to a single V gene segment were excluded. In an earlier analysis of several hundred of the donors, V segments were called functional above 56.7% productive rearrangements and were called segregating when the between-donor standard deviation exceeded 5%. A statistical classification framework was built to diagnose cytomegalovirus status from the catalog of TCR beta chain sequences. A later analysis assigned V and J genes by comparing TCR nucleotide sequences with IMGT/GENE-DB human TR gene sequences. Using the TCRdist pipeline, a later analysis assigned CDR3 sequences along with most-parsimonious VDJ recombination scenarios. A later analysis defined each TCR beta chain by its CDR3 amino acid sequence plus V-gene family, and excluded reads lacking a unique V-gene family. As a way to deal with suspected cross-contamination and a sequencing artifact, a later analysis dropped approximately 590 nucleotide sequences that were highly shared and had low generation probability. For each public chain, a later analysis derived a clonal expansion index from normalized ranks of inferred template counts within each repertoire. A later analysis computed generation probabilities with a VDJ recombination model fitted to out-of-frame rearrangements, and checked the results against IGoR. In a later analysis, TCR-TCR, TCR-HLA and TCR-CMV co-occurrence was scored with hypergeometric tests, and a repertoire-size bias correction was applied to TCR pairs. To estimate false discovery rates, a later analysis permuted the HLA or CMV assignments 20 times. In a later analysis, co-occurring TCRs were grouped with DBSCAN, and TCRdist sequence similarity was added when clustering was performed within HLA-allele-positive subsets. For co-occurrence clustering, repertoires with fewer than 30,000 or more than 120,000 public chains were excluded, along with roughly 5 repertoires with anomalous nucleotide sharing. Here the immuneACCESS table is served through TCRdb, limited to in-frame sequences with V and J called. Missing clones are a known gap in these copies; in checked studies unresolved V genes cover under half, and the rest lacks a known reason. V and J calls and clone size are as listed in that table; D and trimming were resolved from the DNA. In this sample the table shows about 120,000 clones, approximately 8.6% of which occur a single time. The ten largest make up approximately 6.6% of the sample.

The source of this sequence is a woman in her thirties or forties in good health and CMV-seropositive. The sequencing input was PBMCs.

The nucleotides are TGCGCCAGCAGCTTGGAAGGGGGCCTGGGGTGGGAGACCCAGTACTTC. The resulting protein is CASSLEGGLGWETQYF. The V and J segments used are TRBV5-1 and TRBJ2-5, and 7 junction bases match TRBD1. Spanning cysteine to phenylalanine, the CDR3 consists of 16 amino acids. Solely the CDR3 DNA is kept, with 48 bases framed from the first base. Here V drops 0 bases and J drops 5 bases, and the junction holds 10 bases not matched to any gene. The germline V gene provides CDR1 SGHRS and CDR2 YFSETQ. Extended through the reference TRBV5-1 and TRBJ2-5 proteins, this CDR3 yields the full variable domain: KAGVTQTPRYLIKTRGQQVTLSCSPISGHRSVSWYQQTPGQGLQFLFEYFSETQRNKGNFPGRFSGRQFSNSRSEMNVSTLELGDSALYLCASSLEGGLGWETQYFGPGTRLLVL.